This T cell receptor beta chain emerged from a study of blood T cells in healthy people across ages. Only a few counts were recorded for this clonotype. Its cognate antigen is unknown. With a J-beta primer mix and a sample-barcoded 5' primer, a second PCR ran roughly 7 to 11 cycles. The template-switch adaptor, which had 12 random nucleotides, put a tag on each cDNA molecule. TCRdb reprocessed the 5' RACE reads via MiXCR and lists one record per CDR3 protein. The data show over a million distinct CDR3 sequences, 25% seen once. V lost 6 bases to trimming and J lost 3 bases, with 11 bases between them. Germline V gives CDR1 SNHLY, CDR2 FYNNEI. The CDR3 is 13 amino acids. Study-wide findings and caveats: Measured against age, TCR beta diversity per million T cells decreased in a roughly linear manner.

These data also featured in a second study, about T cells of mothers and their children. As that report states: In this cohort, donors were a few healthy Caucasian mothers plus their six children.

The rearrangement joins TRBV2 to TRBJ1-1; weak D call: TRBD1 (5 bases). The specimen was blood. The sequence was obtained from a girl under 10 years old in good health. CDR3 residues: CASSAGAYTEAFF. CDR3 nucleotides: TGTGCCAGCAGCGCCGGGGCCTACACTGAAGCTTTCTTT.